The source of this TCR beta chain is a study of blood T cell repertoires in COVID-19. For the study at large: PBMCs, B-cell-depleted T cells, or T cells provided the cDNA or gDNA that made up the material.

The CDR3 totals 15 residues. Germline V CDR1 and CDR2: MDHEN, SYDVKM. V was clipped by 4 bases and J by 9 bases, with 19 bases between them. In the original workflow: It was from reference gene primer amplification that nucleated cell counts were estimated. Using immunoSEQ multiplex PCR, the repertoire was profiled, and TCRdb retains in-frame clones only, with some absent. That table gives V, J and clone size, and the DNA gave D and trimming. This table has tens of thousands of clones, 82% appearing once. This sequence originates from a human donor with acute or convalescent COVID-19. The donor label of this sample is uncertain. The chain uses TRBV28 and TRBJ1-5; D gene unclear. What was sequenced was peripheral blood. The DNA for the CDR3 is TGTGCCAGCAGTTCAGTAGAGGGCTCAAGCGGGCCCCAGCATTTT. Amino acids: CASSSVEGSSGPQHF.